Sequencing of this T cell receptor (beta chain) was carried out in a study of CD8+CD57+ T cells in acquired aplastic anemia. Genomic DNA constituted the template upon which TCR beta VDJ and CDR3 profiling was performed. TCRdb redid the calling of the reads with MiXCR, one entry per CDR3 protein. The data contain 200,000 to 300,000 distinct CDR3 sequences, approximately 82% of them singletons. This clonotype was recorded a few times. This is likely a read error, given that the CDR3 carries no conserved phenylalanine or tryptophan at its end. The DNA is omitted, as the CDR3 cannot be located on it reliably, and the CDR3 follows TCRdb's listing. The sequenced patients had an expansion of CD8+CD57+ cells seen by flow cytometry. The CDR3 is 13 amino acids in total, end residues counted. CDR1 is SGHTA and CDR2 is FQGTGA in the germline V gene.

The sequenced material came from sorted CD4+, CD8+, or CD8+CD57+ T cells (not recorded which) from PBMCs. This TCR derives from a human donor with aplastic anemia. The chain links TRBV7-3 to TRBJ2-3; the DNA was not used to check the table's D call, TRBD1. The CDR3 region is CASSPEGTWGETQ.